The T cell receptor beta chain described here comes from a study of cytomegalovirus exposure and HLA in healthy donors. V trimming: 3 bases; J trimming: 1 base; junction bases outside the gene matches: 1. Germline CDR1 MGHDK, CDR2 SYGVNS. The length of the CDR3 is 15 residues. Points from the study as a whole: In a later analysis, TCR beta V- and J-gene trimming showed a link to a missense DCLRE1C variant.

By sample share, this clone is medium-sized (0.01 to 0.1%). Its specificity is unknown. Primers for the PCR totalled 60 Vbeta and 13 Jbeta. TCRdb's copy holds only in-frame clones and misses some; the assay was immunoSEQ multiplex PCR. The data show approximately 130,000 clones, about three quarters seen once. Specimen: PBMCs. The chain is built from TRBV25-1 and TRBJ2-3; TRBD2 matches at 10 bases. The TCR was taken from a human donor in good health. In DNA, the CDR3 is TGTGCCAGCAGTGAGCTAGCGGGGGGCACAGATACGCAGTATTTT. It codes for CASSELAGGTDTQYF.